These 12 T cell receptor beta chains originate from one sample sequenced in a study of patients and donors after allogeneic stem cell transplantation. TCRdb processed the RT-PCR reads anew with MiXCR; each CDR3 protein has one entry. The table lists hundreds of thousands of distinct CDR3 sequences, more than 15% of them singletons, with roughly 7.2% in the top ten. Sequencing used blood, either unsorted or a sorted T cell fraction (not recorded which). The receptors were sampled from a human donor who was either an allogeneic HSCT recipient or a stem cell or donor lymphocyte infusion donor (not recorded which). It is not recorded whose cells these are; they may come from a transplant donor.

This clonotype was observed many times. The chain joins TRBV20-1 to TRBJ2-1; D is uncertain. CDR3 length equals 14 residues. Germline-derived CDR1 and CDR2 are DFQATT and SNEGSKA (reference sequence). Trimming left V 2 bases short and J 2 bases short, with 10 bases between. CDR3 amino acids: CSARQLGTYNEQFF. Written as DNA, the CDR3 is TGCAGTGCTAGACAGCTGGGGACCTACAATGAGCAGTTCTTC.

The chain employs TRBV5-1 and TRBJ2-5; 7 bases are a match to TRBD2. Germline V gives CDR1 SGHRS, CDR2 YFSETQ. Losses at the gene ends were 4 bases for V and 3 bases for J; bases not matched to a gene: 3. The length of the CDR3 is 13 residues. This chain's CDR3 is CASSPGTKETQYF. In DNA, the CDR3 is TGCGCCAGCAGCCCCGGGACTAAAGAGACCCAGTACTTC.

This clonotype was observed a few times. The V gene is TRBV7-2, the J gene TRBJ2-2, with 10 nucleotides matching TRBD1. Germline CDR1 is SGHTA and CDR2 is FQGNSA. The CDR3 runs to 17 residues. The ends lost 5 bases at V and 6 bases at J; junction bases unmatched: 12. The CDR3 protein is CASSARSGTGVPGELFF. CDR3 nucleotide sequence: TGTGCCAGCAGCGCCCGTTCCGGGACAGGGGTCCCCGGGGAGCTGTTTTTT.

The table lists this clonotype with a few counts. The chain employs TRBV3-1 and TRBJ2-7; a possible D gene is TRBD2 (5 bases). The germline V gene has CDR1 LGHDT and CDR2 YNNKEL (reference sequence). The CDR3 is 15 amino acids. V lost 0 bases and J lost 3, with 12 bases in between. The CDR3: CASSQERVTNYEQYF. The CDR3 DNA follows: TGTGCCAGCAGCCAAGAGAGGGTGACAAACTACGAGCAGTACTTC.

For the CDR3, the DNA is TGTGCCAGCAGCCCTGACAGGACCCTAGATGGCTACACCTTC. It translates to CASSPDRTLDGYTF. The genes are TRBV3-1 and TRBJ1-2, with D tentatively TRBD1 (6 bases). Looked up from germline, CDR1 is LGHDT and CDR2 is YNNKEL (reference sequence). CDR3 size: 14 residues. V was cut by 4 bases and J by 6 bases, with 15 bases left in between. The full variable domain, in which reference TRBV3-1 and TRBJ1-2 provide the parts outside the CDR3, is DTAVSQTPKYLVTQMGNDKSIKCEQNLGHDTMYWYKQDSKKFLKIMFSYNNKELIINETVPNRFSPKSPDKAHLNLHINSLELGDSAVYFCASSPDRTLDGYTFGSGTRLTVV.

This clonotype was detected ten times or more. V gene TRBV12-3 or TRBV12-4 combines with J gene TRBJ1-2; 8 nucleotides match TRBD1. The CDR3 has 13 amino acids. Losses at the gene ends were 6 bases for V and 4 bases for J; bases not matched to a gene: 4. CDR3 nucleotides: TGTGCCAGCAGACCTGGACAGGGCTATGGCTACACCTTC. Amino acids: CASRPGQGYGYTF.

The DNA of the CDR3 is TGCGCCAGCAGCTTGGAAAGGGCTGCGGGGGGCTACACCTTC. It yields the protein CASSLERAAGGYTF. The gene calls are TRBV5-1 and TRBJ1-2; D is ambiguous. This CDR3 is built from 14 residues. V was clipped by 0 bases and J by 8 bases, with 14 bases between them. Germline V CDR1 and CDR2: SGHRS, YFSETQ.

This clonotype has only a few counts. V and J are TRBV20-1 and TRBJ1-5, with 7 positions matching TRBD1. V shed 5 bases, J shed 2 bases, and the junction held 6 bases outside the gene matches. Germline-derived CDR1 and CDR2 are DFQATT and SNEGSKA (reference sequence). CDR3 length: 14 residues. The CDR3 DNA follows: TGCAGTGCTTGGAGACAGGGAGGCAATCAGCCCCAGCATTTT. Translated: CSAWRQGGNQPQHF.

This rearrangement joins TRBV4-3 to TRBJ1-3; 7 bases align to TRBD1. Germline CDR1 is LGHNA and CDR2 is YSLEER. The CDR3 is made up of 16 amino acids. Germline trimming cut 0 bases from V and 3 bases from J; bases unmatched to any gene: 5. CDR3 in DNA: TGCGCCAGCAGCCAAGATCCAGGGGGGCTTGGAAACACCATATATTTT. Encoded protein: CASSQDPGGLGNTIYF.

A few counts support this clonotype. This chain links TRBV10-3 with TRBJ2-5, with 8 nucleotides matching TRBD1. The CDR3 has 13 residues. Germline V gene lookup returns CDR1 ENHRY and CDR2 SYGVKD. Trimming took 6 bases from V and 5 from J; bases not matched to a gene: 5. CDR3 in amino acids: CAIRPRGLETQYF. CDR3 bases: TGTGCCATCAGGCCCAGGGGGCTGGAGACCCAGTACTTC.

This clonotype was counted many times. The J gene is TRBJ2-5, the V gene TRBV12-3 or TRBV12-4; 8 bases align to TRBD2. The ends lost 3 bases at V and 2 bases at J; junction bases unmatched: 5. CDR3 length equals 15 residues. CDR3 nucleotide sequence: TGTGCCAGCAGTTTTGGTAGCGGGAAACAAGAGACCCAGTACTTC. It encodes CASSFGSGKQETQYF.

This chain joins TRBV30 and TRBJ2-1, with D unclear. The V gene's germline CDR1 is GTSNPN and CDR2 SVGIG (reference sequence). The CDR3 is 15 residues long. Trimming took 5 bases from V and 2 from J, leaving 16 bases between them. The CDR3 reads CAWLHLERAYNEQFF. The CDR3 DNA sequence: TGTGCCTGGCTCCATCTAGAAAGAGCCTACAATGAGCAGTTCTTC. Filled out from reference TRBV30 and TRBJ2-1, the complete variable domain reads SQTIHQWPATLVQPVGSPLSLECTVEGTSNPNLYWYRQAAGRGLQLLFYSVGIGQISSEVPQNLSASRPQDRQFILSSKKLLLSDSGFYLCAWLHLERAYNEQFFGPGTRLTVL.